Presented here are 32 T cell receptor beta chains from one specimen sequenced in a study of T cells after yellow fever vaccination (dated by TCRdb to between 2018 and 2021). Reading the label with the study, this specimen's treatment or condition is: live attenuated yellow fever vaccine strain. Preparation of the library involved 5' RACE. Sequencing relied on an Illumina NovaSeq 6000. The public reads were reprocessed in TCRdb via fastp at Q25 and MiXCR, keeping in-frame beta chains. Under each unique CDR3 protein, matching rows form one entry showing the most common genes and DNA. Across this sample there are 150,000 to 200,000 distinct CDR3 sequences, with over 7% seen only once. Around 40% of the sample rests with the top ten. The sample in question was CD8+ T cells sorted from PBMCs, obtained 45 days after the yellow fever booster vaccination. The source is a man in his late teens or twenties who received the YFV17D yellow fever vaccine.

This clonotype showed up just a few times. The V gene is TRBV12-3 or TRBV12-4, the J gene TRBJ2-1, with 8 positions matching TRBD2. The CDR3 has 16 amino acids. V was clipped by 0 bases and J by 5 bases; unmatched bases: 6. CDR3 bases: TGTGCCAGCAGTTTAGCGCTCGGACTAGCTGACAATGAGCAGTTCTTC. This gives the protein CASSLALGLADNEQFF.

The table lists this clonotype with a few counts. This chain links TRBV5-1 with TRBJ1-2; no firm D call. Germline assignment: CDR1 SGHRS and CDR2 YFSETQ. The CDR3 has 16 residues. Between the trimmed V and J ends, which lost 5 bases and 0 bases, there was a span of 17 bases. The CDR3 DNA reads TGCGCCAGCAGAATCCCCGGGCAGGAGACTAACTATGGCTACACCTTC. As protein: CASRIPGQETNYGYTF. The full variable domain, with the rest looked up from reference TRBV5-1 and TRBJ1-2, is KAGVTQTPRYLIKTRGQQVTLSCSPISGHRSVSWYQQTPGQGLQFLFEYFSETQRNKGNFPGRFSGRQFSNSRSEMNVSTLELGDSALYLCASRIPGQETNYGYTFGSGTRLTVV.

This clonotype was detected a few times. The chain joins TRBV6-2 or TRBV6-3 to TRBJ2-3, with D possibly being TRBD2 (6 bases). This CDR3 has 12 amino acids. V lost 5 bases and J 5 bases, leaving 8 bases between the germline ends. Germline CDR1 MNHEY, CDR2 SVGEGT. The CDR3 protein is CASSTGGDTQYF. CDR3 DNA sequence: TGTGCCAGCAGTACCGGGGGAGATACGCAGTATTTT.

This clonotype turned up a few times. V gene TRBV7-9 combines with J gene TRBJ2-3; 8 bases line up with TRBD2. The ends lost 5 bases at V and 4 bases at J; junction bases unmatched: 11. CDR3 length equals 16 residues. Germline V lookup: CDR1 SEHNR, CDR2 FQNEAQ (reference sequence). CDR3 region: CASSPVLRGASDTQYF. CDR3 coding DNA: TGTGCCAGCAGCCCAGTTCTGCGGGGGGCTTCAGATACGCAGTATTTT.

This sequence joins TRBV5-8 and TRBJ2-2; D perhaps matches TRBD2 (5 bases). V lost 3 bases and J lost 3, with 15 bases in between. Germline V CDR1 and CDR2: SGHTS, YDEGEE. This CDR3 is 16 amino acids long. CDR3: CASSSGRTRDTGELFF. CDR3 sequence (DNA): TGTGCCAGCAGCTCCGGCAGGACGCGGGACACCGGGGAGCTGTTTTTT. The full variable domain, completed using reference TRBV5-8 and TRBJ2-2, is EAGVTQSPTHLIKTRGQQATLRCSPISGHTSVYWYQQALGLGLQFLLWYDEGEERNRGNFPPRFSGRQFPNYSSELNVNALELEDSALYLCASSSGRTRDTGELFFGEGSRLTVL.

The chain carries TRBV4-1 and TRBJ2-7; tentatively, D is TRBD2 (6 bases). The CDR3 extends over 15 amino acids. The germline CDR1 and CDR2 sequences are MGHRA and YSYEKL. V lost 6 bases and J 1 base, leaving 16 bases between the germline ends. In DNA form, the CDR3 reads TGCGCCAGCAGGCTCGATGCGGGATTTTCCTACGAGCAGTACTTC. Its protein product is CASRLDAGFSYEQYF.

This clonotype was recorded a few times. The CDR3: CASSPGTTTYQPQHF. DNA for the CDR3: TGTGCCAGCAGCCCCGGGACAACCACCTATCAGCCCCAGCATTTT. The chain links TRBV7-8 to TRBJ1-5; D might be TRBD1 (6 bases). V lost 5 bases, J lost 5 bases, and 16 bases lay in between. The germline V gene has CDR1 SGHVS and CDR2 FQNEAQ. The length of the CDR3 is 15 residues.

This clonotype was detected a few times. CDR3 sequence reads: CASRGGTLPPYEQYF. The CDR3 DNA is TGTGCCAGCAGGGGGGGGACTTTGCCCCCTTACGAGCAGTACTTC. The rearrangement joins TRBV2 to TRBJ2-7; 7 nucleotides align to TRBD2. V lost 6 bases to trimming and J lost 4 bases; unmatched junction nucleotides: 12. This CDR3 has 15 amino acids. Germline V lookup: CDR1 SNHLY, CDR2 FYNNEI. The variable domain in full, with the rest retrieved from reference TRBV2 and TRBJ2-7, is EPEVTQTPSHQVTQMGQEVILRCVPISNHLYFYWYRQILGQKVEFLVSFYNNEISEKSEIFDDQFSVERPDGSNFTLKIRSTKLEDSAMYFCASRGGTLPPYEQYFGPGTRLTVT.

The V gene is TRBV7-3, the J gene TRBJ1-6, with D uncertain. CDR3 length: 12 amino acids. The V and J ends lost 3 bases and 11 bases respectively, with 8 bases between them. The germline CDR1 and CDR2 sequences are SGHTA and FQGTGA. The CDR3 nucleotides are TGTGCCAGCAGCTTCGGCGGGCCACCCCTCCACTTT. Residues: CASSFGGPPLHF. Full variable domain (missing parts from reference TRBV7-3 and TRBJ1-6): GAGVSQTPSNKVTEKGKYVELRCDPISGHTALYWYRQSLGQGPEFLIYFQGTGAADDSGLPNDRFFAVRPEGSVSTLKIQRTERGDSAVYLCASSFGGPPLHFGNGTRLTVT.

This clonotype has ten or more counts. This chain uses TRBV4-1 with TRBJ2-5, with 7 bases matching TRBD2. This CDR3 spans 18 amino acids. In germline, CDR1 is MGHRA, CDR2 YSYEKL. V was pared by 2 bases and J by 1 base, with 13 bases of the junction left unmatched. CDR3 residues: CASSQRGTGGVVQETQYF. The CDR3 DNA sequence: TGCGCCAGCAGCCAACGCGGGACTGGGGGGGTCGTCCAAGAGACCCAGTACTTC.

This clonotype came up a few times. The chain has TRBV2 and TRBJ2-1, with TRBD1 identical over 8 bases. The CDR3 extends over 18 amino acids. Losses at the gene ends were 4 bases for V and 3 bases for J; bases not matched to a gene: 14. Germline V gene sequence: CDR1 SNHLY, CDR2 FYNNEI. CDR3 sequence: CASSVTGRAGGGYNEQFF. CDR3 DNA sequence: TGTGCCAGCAGTGTTACGGGTCGGGCAGGGGGCGGCTACAATGAGCAGTTCTTC.

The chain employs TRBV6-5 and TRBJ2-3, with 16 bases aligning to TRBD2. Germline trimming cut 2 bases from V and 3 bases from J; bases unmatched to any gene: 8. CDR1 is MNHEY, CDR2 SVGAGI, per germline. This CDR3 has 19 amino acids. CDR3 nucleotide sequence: TGTGCCAGCAGTTACCTTAGCGGGACTAGCGGGGGGGCAACAGATACGCAGTATTTT. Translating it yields CASSYLSGTSGGATDTQYF.

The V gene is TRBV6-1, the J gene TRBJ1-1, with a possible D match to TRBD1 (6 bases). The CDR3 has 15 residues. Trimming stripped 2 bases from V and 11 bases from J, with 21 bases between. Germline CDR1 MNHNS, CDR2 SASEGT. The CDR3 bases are TGTGCCAGCAGTGAAAATTACTTACAGGGCCGGAGGGCTTTCTTT. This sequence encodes CASSENYLQGRRAFF.

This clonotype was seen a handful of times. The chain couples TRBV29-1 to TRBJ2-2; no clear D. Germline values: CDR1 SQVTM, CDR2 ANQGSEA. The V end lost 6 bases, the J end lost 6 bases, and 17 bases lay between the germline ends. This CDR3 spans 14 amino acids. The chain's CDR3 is CSVTGGVEAGELFF. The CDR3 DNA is TGCAGCGTCACTGGTGGGGTAGAGGCCGGGGAGCTGTTTTTT.

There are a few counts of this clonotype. The CDR3 nucleotides are TGTGCCAGCAGCGTAGTACCCGAACGGACGATCGGCGAGCAGTACGTC. It codes for CASSVVPERTIGEQYV. V usage is TRBV9 and J usage is TRBJ2-7; no definite D call. This CDR3 is 16 amino acids long. Germline V gene lookup returns CDR1 SGDLS and CDR2 YYNGEE. V was cut by 0 bases and J by 6 bases, with 19 bases left in between.

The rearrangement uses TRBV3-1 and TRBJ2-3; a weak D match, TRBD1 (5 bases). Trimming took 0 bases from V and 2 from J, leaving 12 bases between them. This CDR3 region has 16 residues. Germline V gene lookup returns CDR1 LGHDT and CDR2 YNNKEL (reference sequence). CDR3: CASSQDSTAITDTQYF. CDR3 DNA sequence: TGTGCCAGCAGCCAAGATTCGACAGCCATCACAGATACGCAGTATTTT.

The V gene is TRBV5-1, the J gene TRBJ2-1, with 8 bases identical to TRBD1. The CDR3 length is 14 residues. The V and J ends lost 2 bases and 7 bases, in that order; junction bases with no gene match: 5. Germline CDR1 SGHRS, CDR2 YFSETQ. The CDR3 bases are TGCGCCAGCAGCTTCCGGACAGGGCTTAATGAGCAGTTCTTC. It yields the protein CASSFRTGLNEQFF.

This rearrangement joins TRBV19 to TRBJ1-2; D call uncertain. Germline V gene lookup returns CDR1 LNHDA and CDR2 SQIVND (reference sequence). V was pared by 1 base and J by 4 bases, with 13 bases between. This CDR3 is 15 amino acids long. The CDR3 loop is CASSIGSYRGYGYTF. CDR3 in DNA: TGTGCCAGTAGTATAGGTTCCTATCGAGGCTATGGCTACACCTTC.

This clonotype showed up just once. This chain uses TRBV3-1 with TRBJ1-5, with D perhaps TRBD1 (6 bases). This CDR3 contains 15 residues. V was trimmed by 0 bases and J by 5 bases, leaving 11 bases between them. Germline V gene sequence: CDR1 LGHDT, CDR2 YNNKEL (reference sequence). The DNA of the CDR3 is TGTGCCAGCAGCCAAGATCGGGACACCTATCAGCCCCAGCATTTT. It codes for CASSQDRDTYQPQHF.

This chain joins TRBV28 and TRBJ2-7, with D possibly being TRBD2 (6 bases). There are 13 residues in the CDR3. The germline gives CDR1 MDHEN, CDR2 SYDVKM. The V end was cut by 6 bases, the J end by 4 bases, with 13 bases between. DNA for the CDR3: TGTGCCAGCAGCTGGGCCCGGGGGTACGAGCAGTACGTC. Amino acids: CASSWARGYEQYV.

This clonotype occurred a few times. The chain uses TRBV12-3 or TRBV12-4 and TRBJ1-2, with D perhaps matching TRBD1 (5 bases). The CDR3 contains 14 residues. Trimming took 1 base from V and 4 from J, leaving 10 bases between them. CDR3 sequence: CASSLGWGIYGYTF. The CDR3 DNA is TGTGCCAGCAGTTTAGGGTGGGGCATCTATGGCTACACCTTC.

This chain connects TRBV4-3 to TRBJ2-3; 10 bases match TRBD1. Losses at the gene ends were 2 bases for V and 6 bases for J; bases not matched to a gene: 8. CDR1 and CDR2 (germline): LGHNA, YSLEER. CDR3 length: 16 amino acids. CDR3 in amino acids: CASSQLFGTGDDTQYF. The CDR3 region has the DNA TGCGCCAGCAGCCAATTGTTCGGGACAGGGGATGATACGCAGTATTTT.

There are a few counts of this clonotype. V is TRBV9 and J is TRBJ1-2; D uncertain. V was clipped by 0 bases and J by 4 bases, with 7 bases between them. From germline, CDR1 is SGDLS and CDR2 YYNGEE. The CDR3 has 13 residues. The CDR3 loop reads CASSVDSAYGYTF. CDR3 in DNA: TGTGCCAGCAGCGTAGATAGCGCCTATGGCTACACCTTC.

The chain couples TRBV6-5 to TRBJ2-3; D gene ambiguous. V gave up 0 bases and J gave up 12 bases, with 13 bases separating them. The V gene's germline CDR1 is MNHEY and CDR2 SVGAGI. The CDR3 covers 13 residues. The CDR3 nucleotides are TGTGCCAGCAGTTACTCGTCCCGCGGATCCCAGTATTTT. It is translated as CASSYSSRGSQYF.

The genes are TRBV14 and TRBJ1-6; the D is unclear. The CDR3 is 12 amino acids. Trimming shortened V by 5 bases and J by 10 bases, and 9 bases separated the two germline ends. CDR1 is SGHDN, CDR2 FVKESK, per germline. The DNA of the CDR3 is TGTGCCAGCAGCTTTGTTTGGTCACCCCTCCACTTT. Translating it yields CASSFVWSPLHF.

The CDR3 DNA reads TGTGCCAGCAAAGCAGGGGGCTTCCAAGAGACCCAGTACTTC. It codes for CASKAGGFQETQYF. The V gene is TRBV12-3 or TRBV12-4, the J gene TRBJ2-5; TRBD1 matches at 8 bases. With 7 bases clipped from V and 1 base from J, the junction kept 5 bases outside the gene matches. The CDR3 is 14 amino acids.

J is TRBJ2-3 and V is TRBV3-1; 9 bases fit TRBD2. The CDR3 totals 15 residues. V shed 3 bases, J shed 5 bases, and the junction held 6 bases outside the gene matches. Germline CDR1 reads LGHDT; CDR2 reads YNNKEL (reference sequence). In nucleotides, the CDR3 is TGTGCCAGCAGCCAGCTAGCGGGAAGGGGAGATACGCAGTATTTT. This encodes CASSQLAGRGDTQYF.

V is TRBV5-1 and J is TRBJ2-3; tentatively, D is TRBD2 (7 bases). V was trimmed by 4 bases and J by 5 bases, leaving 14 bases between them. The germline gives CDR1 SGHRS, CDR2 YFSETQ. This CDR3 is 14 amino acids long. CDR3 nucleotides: TGCGCCAGCAGCCTTTGGGGGGGCAGAGATACGCAGTATTTT. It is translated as CASSLWGGRDTQYF. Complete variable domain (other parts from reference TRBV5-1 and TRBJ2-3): KAGVTQTPRYLIKTRGQQVTLSCSPISGHRSVSWYQQTPGQGLQFLFEYFSETQRNKGNFPGRFSGRQFSNSRSEMNVSTLELGDSALYLCASSLWGGRDTQYFGPGTRLTVL.

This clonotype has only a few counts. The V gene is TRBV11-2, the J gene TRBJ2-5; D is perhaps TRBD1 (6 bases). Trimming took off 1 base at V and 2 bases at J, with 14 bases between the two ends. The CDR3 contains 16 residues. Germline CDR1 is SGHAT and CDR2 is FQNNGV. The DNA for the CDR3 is TGTGCCAGCAGCTTAGGGGGACAACCATTACAAGAGACCCAGTACTTC. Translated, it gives CASSLGGQPLQETQYF.

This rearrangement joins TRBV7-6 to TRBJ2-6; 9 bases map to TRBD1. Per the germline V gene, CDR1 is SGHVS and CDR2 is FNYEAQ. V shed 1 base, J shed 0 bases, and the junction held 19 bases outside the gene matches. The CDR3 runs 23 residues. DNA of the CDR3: TGTGCCAGCAGCTTAGTTGTGGCGACAGGGGGTATTTATTTTGGCTCTGGGGCCAACGTCCTGACTTTC. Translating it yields CASSLVVATGGIYFGSGANVLTF.

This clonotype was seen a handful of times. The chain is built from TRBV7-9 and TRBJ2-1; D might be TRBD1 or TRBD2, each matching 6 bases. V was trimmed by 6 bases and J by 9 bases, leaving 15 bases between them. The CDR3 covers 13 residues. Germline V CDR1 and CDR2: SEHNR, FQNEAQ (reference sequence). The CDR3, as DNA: TGTGCCAGCAGTGTCCTGGGGGGCGGTGAGCAGTTCTTC. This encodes CASSVLGGGEQFF.

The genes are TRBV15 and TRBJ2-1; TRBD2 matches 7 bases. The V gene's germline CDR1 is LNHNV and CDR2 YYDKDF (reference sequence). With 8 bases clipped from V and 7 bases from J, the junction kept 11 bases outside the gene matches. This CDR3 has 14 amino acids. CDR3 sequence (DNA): TGTGCCACCTCCAATTCGGGGGGAAGGAATGAGCAGTTCTTC. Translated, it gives CATSNSGGRNEQFF.